The rows below give T cell receptor beta chains drawn from one sample of a study of shared clonotypes between healthy human individuals. Produced via immunoSEQ multiplex PCR; TCRdb's table is partial and in-frame only. The data show around 2.1 million clones, approximately 96% seen once. Sequences were obtained from naive CD4+ T cells sorted from blood. The receptor source for this set is a man aged 18 to 30 in good health. CDR3s include the opening cysteine and the closing phenylalanine or tryptophan. A D gene is named only where the DNA matches it firmly. Only some rows state a clone size, as once, few, many or a class for expanded clones.

D: TRBD1
size: .
length: 15
V: TRBV28
J: TRBJ1-2
DNA: TGTGCCAGCAACCTTGACAGGGGAAGAGGCTATGGCTACACCTTC
CDR3: CASNLDRGRGYGYTF

D: .
size: .
length: 13
V: TRBV5-4
J: TRBJ1-2
DNA: TGTGCCAGCAGCTTGGGTGCCGGGTATGGCTACACCTTC
CDR3: CASSLGAGYGYTF

D: .
size: .
length: 20
V: TRBV1
J: TRBJ2-4
DNA: TGCACCAGCAGCCAAGATCCAAAGGGAAAGCGGGAGGGCTGGTTGAACATTCAGTACTTC
CDR3: CTSSQDPKGKREGWLNIQYF

D: .
size: .
length: 14
V: TRBV30
J: TRBJ2-7
DNA: TGTGCCTGGAGTGGAGGGCAGGGCTCCTACGAGCAGTACTTC
CDR3: CAWSGGQGSYEQYF

D: TRBD1
size: .
length: 17
V: TRBV9
J: TRBJ1-4
DNA: TGTGCCAGCAGCAAAACGACAGGGTACGGAACTAATGAAAAACTGTTTTTT
CDR3: CASSKTTGYGTNEKLFF

D: .
size: .
length: 17
V: TRBV4-3
J: TRBJ2-7
DNA: TGCGCCAGCAGCCAAGATCGAGTCCTCCTGAGAAGGGAAGAGCAGTACTTC
CDR3: CASSQDRVLLRREEQYF

D: TRBD1
size: .
length: 15
V: TRBV28
J: TRBJ1-2
DNA: TGTGCCAGCGGCCGAGACAGGGCCCCCGCCTATGGCTACACCTTC
CDR3: CASGRDRAPAYGYTF

D: .
size: .
length: 14
V: TRBV28
J: TRBJ2-7
DNA: TGTGCCAGCAGTTTATTTGGGCAGGACTACGAGCAGTACTTC
CDR3: CASSLFGQDYEQYF

D: .
size: .
length: 16
V: TRBV7-9
J: TRBJ2-2
DNA: TGTGCCAGCAGCTTAGAAGGCAGGAAGAGAACCGGGGAGCTGTTTTTT
CDR3: CASSLEGRKRTGELFF

D: .
size: .
length: 12
V: TRBV5-1
J: TRBJ2-1
DNA: TGCGCCAGCAGTGTAAATTACAATGAGCAGTTCTTC
CDR3: CASSVNYNEQFF

D: .
size: .
length: 15
V: TRBV7-2
J: TRBJ1-2
DNA: TGTGCCAGCAGCCCCCCTTGGACGGGGGGCGATGGCTACACCTTC
CDR3: CASSPPWTGGDGYTF

D: .
size: once
length: 16
V: TRBV4-1
J: TRBJ1-1
DNA: TGCGCCAGCAGCCAAGATTCCGCTAACTTGAACACTGAAGCTTTCTTT
CDR3: CASSQDSANLNTEAFF

D: TRBD1
size: .
length: 15
V: TRBV30
J: TRBJ2-7
DNA: TGTGCCTGGTCGGGACAGCCAGTCAGTTCCTCCGAGCAGTACTTC
CDR3: CAWSGQPVSSSEQYF

D: TRBD1
size: .
length: 14
V: TRBV7-7
J: TRBJ2-3
DNA: TGTGCTAGCAGCTTGCAGGGGGCGTCAGATACGCAGTATTTT
CDR3: CASSLQGASDTQYF

D: .
size: .
length: 13
V: TRBV4-1
J: TRBJ1-4
DNA: TGCGCCAGCAGCCAAGCTATAAAGGAAAAACTGTTTTTT
CDR3: CASSQAIKEKLFF

D: TRBD1
size: .
length: 16
V: TRBV23-1
J: TRBJ2-7
DNA: TGCGCCACCGCGTCCTCACCGGGACAGGGAGACTACGAGCAGTACTTC
CDR3: CATASSPGQGDYEQYF

D: TRBD1
size: .
length: 14
V: TRBV7-8
J: TRBJ1-1
DNA: TGTGCCAGCAGCCCGGGACAGGCGAACACTGAAGCTTTCTTT
CDR3: CASSPGQANTEAFF

D: .
size: .
length: 12
V: TRBV30
J: TRBJ2-7
DNA: TGTGCCTGGAGTGTTAGCTCCTACGAGCAGTACTTC
CDR3: CAWSVSSYEQYF

D: .
size: once
length: 15
V: TRBV13
J: TRBJ1-1
DNA: TGTGCCAGCAGTTGGGGTGGGGGCTTAGGCACTGAAGCTTTCTTT
CDR3: CASSWGGGLGTEAFF

D: TRBD2
size: .
length: 15
V: TRBV5-1
J: TRBJ2-1
DNA: TGCGCCAGCAGCTTAATGACTAGCGATGACAATGAGCAGTTCTTC
CDR3: CASSLMTSDDNEQFF

D: .
size: .
length: 14
V: TRBV6-1
J: TRBJ2-7
DNA: TGTGCCAGCTCGAAAGCAGGACTAAACTACGAGCAGTACTTC
CDR3: CASSKAGLNYEQYF

D: .
size: .
length: 17
V: TRBV7-9
J: TRBJ2-1
DNA: TGTGCCAGCAGCTTAGGGGGCCCACTTAGCTCCTACAATGAGCAGTTCTTC
CDR3: CASSLGGPLSSYNEQFF

D: .
size: .
length: 12
V: TRBV2
J: TRBJ1-2
DNA: TGTGCCAGCAGTGAAGATAGTGGGGGCTACACCTTC
CDR3: CASSEDSGGYTF

D: TRBD2
size: .
length: 15
V: TRBV6-5
J: TRBJ2-5
DNA: TGTGCCAGCAGGCCTACTAGCGGGGGGGCAGGGACCCAGTACTTC
CDR3: CASRPTSGGAGTQYF

D: .
size: .
length: 18
V: TRBV9
J: TRBJ2-6
DNA: TGTGCCAGCAGCGCGAGACCCCTGATCGAGGCTGGGGCCAACGTCCTGACTTTC
CDR3: CASSARPLIEAGANVLTF

D: TRBD1
size: .
length: 12
V: TRBV7-7
J: TRBJ2-7
DNA: TGTTGGGACAGGGTTAGGTGGCGCGAGCAGTACTTC
CDR3: CWDRVRWREQYF

D: .
size: .
length: 14
V: TRBV2
J: TRBJ1-5
DNA: TGTGCCAGCAGGAAGGAGTATAGCAATCAGCCCCAGCATTTT
CDR3: CASRKEYSNQPQHF

D: .
size: .
length: 15
V: TRBV7-9
J: TRBJ1-2
DNA: TGTGCCAGCAGCAGCATGACGGGATTTTCCTATGGCTACACCTTC
CDR3: CASSSMTGFSYGYTF

D: .
size: once
length: 12
V: TRBV14
J: TRBJ2-3
DNA: TGTGCCAGCAGCTATGGGGGGCAGGCGCAGTATTTT
CDR3: CASSYGGQAQYF

D: TRBD1
size: .
length: 18
V: TRBV4-1
J: TRBJ2-3
DNA: TGCGCCAGCAGCCTAGCCTTGACAGGGCTTTTTAGCACAGATACGCAGTATTTT
CDR3: CASSLALTGLFSTDTQYF

D: .
size: .
length: 16
V: TRBV19
J: TRBJ1-5
DNA: TGTGCCAGTAACATCGGGGGGCTAGGTAGCAATCAGCCCCAGCATTTT
CDR3: CASNIGGLGSNQPQHF

D: .
size: few
length: 14
V: TRBV9
J: TRBJ2-7
DNA: TGTGCCAGCAGCGTAGGTATTGGGACCTACGAGCAGTACTTC
CDR3: CASSVGIGTYEQYF

D: .
size: .
length: 15
V: TRBV5-1
J: TRBJ1-2
DNA: TGCGCCAGCAGCTTGGGTTCTACAGCGAATTATGGCTACACCTTC
CDR3: CASSLGSTANYGYTF

D: TRBD1
size: .
length: 17
V: TRBV4-2
J: TRBJ1-4
DNA: TGTGCCAGCAGCCAAGGAGGGAAACAGGGGCCTAATGAAAAACTGTTTTTT
CDR3: CASSQGGKQGPNEKLFF

D: .
size: .
length: 15
V: TRBV5-4
J: TRBJ2-3
DNA: TGTGCCAGCAGCTTGGAGGGACTCGCCTCAGATACGCAGTATTTT
CDR3: CASSLEGLASDTQYF

D: .
size: .
length: 11
V: TRBV6-5
J: TRBJ2-7
DNA: TGTGCCAGCGGGACACCCTACGAGCAGTACTTC
CDR3: CASGTPYEQYF

D: TRBD2
size: .
length: 19
V: TRBV5-4
J: TRBJ2-2
DNA: TGTGCCAGCAGCTCCGAACCGGGACTAGCGGGAAAAAACACCGGGGAGCTGTTTTTT
CDR3: CASSSEPGLAGKNTGELFF

D: TRBD2
size: .
length: 15
V: TRBV28
J: TRBJ2-1
DNA: TGTGCCAGCAGCTTTTACGGGGGGGGAACTTTTGAGCAGTTCTTC
CDR3: CASSFYGGGTFEQFF

D: .
size: .
length: 12
V: TRBV11-2
J: TRBJ1-1
DNA: TGTGCCAGCAGCTTAGTAATGGCTGAAGCTTTCTTT
CDR3: CASSLVMAEAFF

D: .
size: .
length: 12
V: TRBV11-3
J: TRBJ2-4
DNA: TGTGCCAGCAGCTTAAGTGGGGGCATTCAGTACTTC
CDR3: CASSLSGGIQYF

D: TRBD2
size: .
length: 16
V: TRBV2
J: TRBJ2-3
DNA: TGTGCCAGCAGCGGGGGGGCCGGGAGGCTGACAGATACGCAGTATTTT
CDR3: CASSGGAGRLTDTQYF

D: TRBD1
size: .
length: 14
V: TRBV28
J: TRBJ2-5
DNA: TGTGCCAGCAGTTTAGGGACAGTCCAAGAGACCCAGTACTTC
CDR3: CASSLGTVQETQYF

D: TRBD2
size: once
length: 16
V: TRBV7-2
J: TRBJ2-1
DNA: TGTGCCAGCAGCCTGACTAGCGGGGTCTTACGAAATGAGCAGTTCTTC
CDR3: CASSLTSGVLRNEQFF

D: .
size: .
length: 15
V: TRBV5-6
J: TRBJ2-1
DNA: TGTGCCAGCGGCCCGCTAGCAGCCCCCTACAATGAGCAGTTCTTC
CDR3: CASGPLAAPYNEQFF

D: TRBD1
size: .
length: 15
V: TRBV7-9
J: TRBJ2-1
DNA: TGTGCCAGCATCTGGGACAGGGTTGGCTACAATGAGCAGTTCTTC
CDR3: CASIWDRVGYNEQFF

D: .
size: .
length: 13
V: TRBV5-1
J: TRBJ2-3
DNA: TGCGCCAGCACCCAGGGGGGGGCGGATACGCAGTATTTT
CDR3: CASTQGGADTQYF

D: TRBD1
size: .
length: 12
V: TRBV28
J: TRBJ2-7
DNA: TGTGCCAGCAGCAGACAGGGAAACGAGCAGTACTTC
CDR3: CASSRQGNEQYF

D: .
size: .
length: 14
V: TRBV10-3
J: TRBJ2-5
DNA: TGTGCCATCAAGGGCGATATGTACCAAGAGACCCAGTACTTC
CDR3: CAIKGDMYQETQYF

D: TRBD1
size: .
length: 18
V: TRBV7-7
J: TRBJ1-5
DNA: TGTGCTAGCAGCTCGACAGGGGGAATACGTTATAGCAATCAGCCCCAGCATTTT
CDR3: CASSSTGGIRYSNQPQHF

D: .
size: .
length: 17
V: TRBV5-1
J: TRBJ2-1
DNA: TGCGCCAGCAGCCTTCCATCCCTAGCCTTTGGCTACAATGAGCAGTTCTTC
CDR3: CASSLPSLAFGYNEQFF

D: .
size: .
length: 15
V: TRBV9
J: TRBJ1-5
DNA: TGTGCCAGCAGCGTAGAAGGCAGAAGAGGTCAGCCCCAGCATTTT
CDR3: CASSVEGRRGQPQHF